Following are 5 T cell receptor beta chains from one sample sequenced in a study of circulating tumor DNA in untreated peripheral T-cell lymphoma. Generated by immunoSEQ multiplex PCR, the TCRdb table keeps only in-frame clones and is missing some. The table includes around 6,100 clones, about 64% detected once. Specimen: tumor tissue. The receptors shown here come from a human donor with peripheral T-cell lymphoma.

The chain is built from TRBV6-4 and TRBJ1-2; 10 nucleotides line up with TRBD1. CDR3 size: 14 residues. Unmatched junction bases numbered 5, after V lost 6 bases and J lost 4 bases. Germline V gene sequence: CDR1 MRHNA, CDR2 SNTAGT. The CDR3: CASSRDRGPYGYTF. In DNA, the CDR3 is TGTGCCAGCAGCCGGGACAGGGGACCCTATGGCTACACCTTC.

This clone was counted a few times. The chain is built from TRBV28 and TRBJ2-3, with D possibly matching TRBD1 (6 bases). The CDR3 is made up of 15 amino acids. Germline V lookup: CDR1 MDHEN, CDR2 SYDVKM. Trimming shortened V by 1 base and J by 2 bases, and 10 bases separated the two germline ends. The CDR3 reads CASSLSGVDTDTQYF. The DNA for the CDR3 is TGTGCCAGCAGTTTATCAGGGGTCGACACAGATACGCAGTATTTT.

V gene TRBV6-8 combines with J gene TRBJ1-4; 7 bases are shared with TRBD1. The germline V gene has CDR1 MNHGY and CDR2 SAAAGT. V shed 6 bases and J 6 bases; nucleotides not matched to a gene: 7. The CDR3 has 14 amino acids. The CDR3 bases are TGTGCCAGCAGCTCAGGGGGGTACGATGAAAAACTGTTTTTT. This encodes CASSSGGYDEKLFF.

The rearrangement joins TRBV25-1 to TRBJ2-5; 7 nucleotides line up with TRBD2. Germline V gives CDR1 MGHDK, CDR2 SYGVNS. This CDR3 is 16 amino acids long. V was pared by 5 bases and J by 1 base, with 10 bases of the junction left unmatched. Here the CDR3 reads CASSHRRDYPQETQYF. In nucleotides, the CDR3 is TGTGCCAGCAGTCACCGCAGGGACTATCCCCAAGAGACCCAGTACTTC.

J is TRBJ1-5 and V is TRBV28; 8 bases agree with TRBD1. Germline loops: CDR1 MDHEN, CDR2 SYDVKM. The trim removed 6 bases at V and 0 bases at J, leaving 4 bases unmatched. The CDR3 extends over 15 amino acids. CDR3 DNA sequence: TGTGCCAGCAGGCGGGACAGGAATAGCAATCAGCCCCAGCATTTT. It encodes CASRRDRNSNQPQHF.